This TCR beta chain was documented in a study of blood T cell repertoires in COVID-19. This CDR3 has 14 residues. Trimming took 6 bases from V and 1 from J, leaving 10 bases between them. Germline lookup yields CDR1 LNHDA and CDR2 SQIVND (reference sequence). The table came from immunoSEQ multiplex PCR; TCRdb's copy has only in-frame clones and leaves some out. The sample carries more than 200,000 clones, around 85% recorded once. Material: peripheral blood. This TCR came from an elderly man with acute or convalescent COVID-19. This rearrangement joins TRBV19 to TRBJ1-5, with D tentatively TRBD1 (5 bases). This CDR3 reads CASSLTDSNQPQHF. In nucleotides, the CDR3 is TGTGCCAGTAGCTTGACAGACAGCAATCAGCCCCAGCATTTT.